The rows below give T cell receptor beta chains drawn from one sample of a study of shared clonotypes between healthy human individuals. Method: immunoSEQ multiplex PCR; TCRdb's copy keeps in-frame clones and lacks some. The table records around 2,000,000 clones, about 95% of them present only once. Sequenced: naive CD8+ T cells sorted from blood. These receptor sequences come from a man between 18 and 35 years old in good health. The CDR3 runs from the conserved cysteine through the conserved F or W. A D gene is named only where the DNA matches it firmly. Expanded clones are given a class, and other clones once, few, many or no size at all.

length	D	V	J	size	CDR3	DNA
15	-	TRBV27	TRBJ1-1	-	CATLASEQMNTEAFF	TGTGCCACCTTAGCATCCGAGCAGATGAACACTGAAGCTTTCTTT
15	-	TRBV27	TRBJ2-1	-	CASSTPLSSYNEQFF	TGTGCCAGCAGCACCCCCCTGAGCTCCTACAATGAGCAGTTCTTC
17	-	TRBV5-4	TRBJ1-2	-	CASSLAGSLPENYGYTF	TGTGCCAGCAGCTTGGCCGGTAGTTTGCCGGAAAACTATGGCTACACCTTC
15	-	TRBV7-6	TRBJ1-1	-	CASSLIQGWNTEAFF	TGTGCCAGCAGCTTAATTCAGGGCTGGAACACTGAAGCTTTCTTT
15	-	TRBV28	TRBJ2-1	-	CASSLWASPHNEQFF	TGTGCCAGCAGTTTGTGGGCTTCTCCCCACAATGAGCAGTTCTTC
14	-	TRBV6-1	TRBJ1-2	-	CASSEGGWSYGYTF	TGTGCCAGCAGTGAAGGAGGGTGGAGCTATGGCTACACCTTC
13	-	TRBV28	TRBJ2-7	-	CASSLGPLVEQYF	TGTGCCAGCAGTTTAGGGCCCCTCGTGGAGCAGTACTTC
15	-	TRBV11-2	TRBJ2-1	once	CASSLDRGSYNEQFF	TGTGCCAGCAGCTTAGATAGGGGATCCTACAATGAGCAGTTCTTC
17	-	TRBV7-9	TRBJ2-7	-	CASSSHPWDGDSYEQYF	TGTGCCAGCAGCTCCCACCCCTGGGACGGGGACTCCTACGAGCAGTACTTC
14	-	TRBV5-1	TRBJ2-7	-	CASSLEGRSDEQYF	TGCGCCAGCAGCTTGGAAGGCAGGTCCGACGAGCAGTACTTC
14	-	TRBV21-1	TRBJ2-7	-	CASRQLGGAAKQYF	TGTGCCAGCAGACAATTAGGGGGGGCCGCCAAGCAGTACTTC
16	TRBD2	TRBV15	TRBJ2-2	-	CATSSVAGGNTGELFF	TGTGCCACCAGCAGTGTAGCGGGAGGGAACACCGGGGAGCTGTTTTTT
18	-	TRBV13	TRBJ2-1	-	CASSSLGTRGPTWDEQFF	TGTGCCAGCAGCTCGTTAGGGACTAGGGGGCCTACATGGGATGAGCAGTTCTTC
15	TRBD2	TRBV9	TRBJ2-7	-	CASSEEGRADYEQYF	TGTGCCAGCAGCGAAGAAGGGAGGGCGGACTACGAGCAGTACTTC
15	TRBD2	TRBV19	TRBJ2-7	-	CASSMASGRYYEQYF	TGTGCCAGTAGTATGGCTAGCGGGCGATACTACGAGCAGTACTTC
13	-	TRBV5-6	TRBJ1-2	-	CASSAAGSYGYTF	TGTGCCAGCAGCGCGGCAGGATCCTATGGCTACACCTTC
17	-	TRBV28	TRBJ2-1	-	CASSPTQVGAEDNEQFF	TGTGCCAGCAGCCCAACGCAAGTAGGGGCGGAAGACAATGAGCAGTTCTTC
13	-	TRBV7-6	TRBJ2-7	-	CASSLGENYEQYF	TGTGCCAGCAGCTTGGGGGAGAACTACGAGCAGTACTTC
14	-	TRBV13	TRBJ2-3	-	CASREMGPGQPSYF	TGTGCCAGCAGGGAGATGGGGCCGGGCCAGCCGTCGTATTTT
12	-	TRBV6-1	TRBJ2-7	-	CATGHSSYEQYF	TGTGCGACGGGACATAGCTCCTACGAGCAGTACTTC
15	TRBD2	TRBV5-4	TRBJ2-3	-	CASSLAGGGPDTQYF	TGTGCCAGCAGCTTGGCGGGGGGGGGACCAGATACGCAGTATTTT
16	TRBD1	TRBV4-1	TRBJ2-7	-	CASSEDEGTGAYEQYF	TGCGCCAGCAGCGAAGATGAGGGGACAGGGGCCTACGAGCAGTACTTC
15	TRBD2	TRBV6-6	TRBJ2-7	-	CASSLSGLAGYEQYF	TGTGCCAGCAGTCTCTCGGGACTAGCGGGGTACGAGCAGTACTTC
18	TRBD1	TRBV27	TRBJ2-5	-	CASSLSTLPGGGQETQYF	TGTGCCAGCAGTTTATCGACCCTCCCAGGGGGCGGACAAGAGACCCAGTACTTC
14	TRBD1	TRBV7-9	TRBJ2-5	-	CASSVDRGSETQYF	TGTGCCAGCAGCGTCGACAGGGGGTCGGAGACCCAGTACTTC
15	TRBD1	TRBV4-1	TRBJ2-7	-	CASSIRQGEPYEQYF	TGCGCCAGCAGCATACGACAGGGGGAACCCTACGAGCAGTACTTC
14	-	TRBV28	TRBJ1-5	-	CAIGGADSNQPQHF	TGTGCCATCGGTGGAGCCGATAGCAATCAGCCCCAGCATTTT
16	-	TRBV18	TRBJ2-3	-	CASSPESGPYTDTQYF	TGTGCCAGCTCCCCTGAGAGCGGACCTTACACAGATACGCAGTATTTT
14	-	TRBV7-9	TRBJ2-3	-	CASSLTENTDTQYF	TGTGCCAGCAGCTTGACGGAGAACACAGATACGCAGTATTTT
14	-	TRBV9	TRBJ1-6	-	CASSVEGGGSPLHF	TGTGCCAGCAGCGTAGAGGGGGGAGGGTCACCCCTCCACTTT
17	TRBD1	TRBV18	TRBJ2-7	once	CASSPAFGQGHSYEQYF	TGTGCCAGCTCACCTGCTTTCGGACAGGGGCACTCCTACGAGCAGTACTTC
12	-	TRBV6-6	TRBJ2-1	-	CASSYVGAEQFF	TGTGCCAGCAGTTATGTTGGAGCTGAGCAGTTCTTC
12	-	TRBV13	TRBJ1-1	-	CASSRGNTEAFF	TGTGCCAGCAGCAGAGGGAACACTGAAGCTTTCTTT
12	-	TRBV10-2	TRBJ1-2	-	CASSDVGYGYTF	TGCGCCAGCAGTGACGTGGGCTATGGCTACACCTTC
15	TRBD1	TRBV4-1	TRBJ2-1	-	CASSPGTGGDGEQFF	TGCGCCAGCAGCCCCGGGACAGGGGGGGATGGGGAGCAGTTCTTC
16	-	TRBV6-6	TRBJ1-4	-	CASSYSTVGFDEKLFF	TGTGCCAGCAGTTACTCAACAGTAGGGTTCGATGAAAAACTGTTTTTT